The 10 T cell receptor beta chains below were found in one sample sequenced in a study of Graves' ophthalmopathy and Graves' hyperthyroidism. TCR beta CDR3 amplification used RNA transcripts. In the first round, RT-PCR was carried out with HTBI primers, and a multiplex PCR formed the second round. TCRdb reanalysed the multiplex PCR reads using MiXCR and keeps one entry per CDR3 protein. The repertoire consists of roughly 1.1 million distinct CDR3 sequences, with about two fifths occurring once and the leading ten covering approximately 12%. Material for sequencing was peripheral blood or thyroid tissue (not recorded which). The receptors were sampled from an adult man with Graves' hyperthyroidism.

This clonotype occurred many times. V usage is TRBV2 and J usage is TRBJ1-2; D gene unclear. Germline CDR1 and CDR2: SNHLY and FYNNEI. This CDR3 spans 14 amino acids. The V end was cut by 3 bases, the J end by 3 bases, with 11 bases between. CDR3 sequence reads: CASSEGGRDYGYTF. In DNA, the CDR3 is TGTGCCAGCAGTGAGGGCGGTAGGGACTATGGCTACACCTTC.

In its sample, this clonotype was seen a few times. Given a much more abundant clone one base away, this may be a read error. The V call is TRBV7-2, the J call TRBJ1-6; D not certain. CDR3 size: 15 residues. Per germline, CDR1 SGHTA and CDR2 FQGNSA. In DNA, the CDR3 is TGTGCCAGCAGCTTACTGGGCTTCTATAATTCACCCCCCCACTTT. This sequence encodes CASSLLGFYNSPPHF.

V gene TRBV27 combines with J gene TRBJ2-7, with 8 bases identical to TRBD1. This CDR3 has 16 residues. Trimming removed 5 bases from V and 3 bases from J; junction bases left unmatched: 12. Germline CDR1 and CDR2: MNHEY and SMNVEV (reference sequence). The CDR3 here is CASSIQAGTGLYEQYF. The CDR3 nucleotides are TGTGCCAGCAGTATTCAAGCCGGGACAGGTCTCTACGAGCAGTACTTC.

This clonotype was counted at least ten times. This sequence joins TRBV11-2 and TRBJ2-7; tentatively, D is TRBD2 (6 bases). The V end was cut by 5 bases, the J end by 6 bases, with 23 bases between. Germline-derived CDR1 and CDR2 are SGHAT and FQNNGV. The CDR3 covers 16 residues. CDR3 coding DNA: TGTGCCAGCAGCCCGGGGCGGGGCAGGGCCTCTGGCGAGCAGTACTTC. This codes for CASSPGRGRASGEQYF.

There are a few counts of this clonotype. The chain links TRBV4-1 to TRBJ2-7; 8 nucleotides agree with TRBD1. The CDR3 has 15 residues. The J segment lost 4 bases and the V segment lost 5 bases, leaving 10 bases of the junction unmatched. CDR1 is MGHRA and CDR2 is YSYEKL in the germline V gene. The CDR3 nucleotides read TGCGCCAGCAGCGGTGGGACAGGAAAAACATACGAGCAGTACTTC. Encoded protein: CASSGGTGKTYEQYF.

The sample holds many counts of this clonotype. This sequence joins TRBV5-1 and TRBJ2-7, with TRBD1 matching 10 bases. The CDR3 length is 17 residues. Germline V gene data show CDR1 as SGHRS and CDR2 as YFSETQ. The V and J ends lost 4 bases and 8 bases, in that order; junction bases with no gene match: 18. CDR3 coding DNA: TGCGCCAGCAGCCCCTCGGGACAGGGGACGTCGTTACGCCAGCAGTACTTC. Protein product: CASSPSGQGTSLRQQYF.

The sample holds many counts of this clonotype. V usage is TRBV7-9 and J usage is TRBJ2-5; a possible D gene is TRBD1 (5 bases). The CDR3 consists of 13 residues. Trimming stripped 4 bases from V and 3 bases from J, with 9 bases between. The germline V gene encodes CDR1 SEHNR and CDR2 FQNEAQ (reference sequence). CDR3 region: CASSSDSEETQYF. In DNA form, the CDR3 reads TGTGCCAGCAGCTCAGACAGCGAAGAGACCCAGTACTTC.

Ten or more counts support this clonotype. The rearrangement uses TRBV11-2 and TRBJ1-6; D not resolved. Germline CDR1 is SGHAT and CDR2 is FQNNGV. V was trimmed by 5 bases and J by 4 bases, leaving 15 bases between them. This CDR3 spans 16 amino acids. The CDR3 coding sequence is TGTGCCAGCAGCCCCCGTGCGGTTGGGTATAATTCACCCCTCCACTTT. It is translated as CASSPRAVGYNSPLHF.

Notes on this clonotype: This may come from a read error, since a much larger clone is one base off. The chain carries TRBV19 and TRBJ1-6; D gene ambiguous. The CDR3 runs 13 residues. Germline V gene lookup returns CDR1 LNHDA and CDR2 SQIVND (reference sequence). CDR3 nucleotide sequence: TGTTCCAGCCCCCAACTCCCTAATTCACCCCTCCACTTT. It codes for CSSPQLPNSPLHF.

This clonotype was counted at least ten times. This chain connects TRBV29-1 to TRBJ2-7; 11 bases line up with TRBD1. Germline V gives CDR1 SQVTM, CDR2 ANQGSEA. Unmatched junction bases numbered 13, after V lost 6 bases and J lost 12 bases. CDR3 length: 13 amino acids. DNA for the CDR3: TGCAGCGTCTGGGGGGGACAGGGGGGGTTATTGTACTTC. It specifies CSVWGGQGGLLYF.